This TCR beta chain was sequenced in a study of beta chain features in type 1 diabetes. This CDR3 spans 15 amino acids. Germline CDR1 reads SGHRS; CDR2 reads YFSETQ. V dropped 0 bases and J dropped 0 bases, with 8 bases sitting between them. This clone came up a few times. The study reverse transcribed the entire isolated RNA, so it sequenced expressed TCRB transcripts. The assay was immunoSEQ multiplex PCR, and TCRdb's table has in-frame clones only and misses some. The sample lists hundreds of thousands of clones; approximately 15% were seen once. Sequenced material: naive CD4+ T cells from blood. This clonotype was sampled from a man aged 25 to 40 in good health. The rearrangement links TRBV5-1 to TRBJ2-3; D gene uncertain. In nucleotides, the CDR3 is TGCGCCAGCAGCTTGGTTTCTTCTAGCACAGATACGCAGTATTTT. Protein sequence: CASSLVSSSTDTQYF.